The present TCR beta chain was sequenced within a study of shared clonotypes between healthy human individuals. Profiled with immunoSEQ multiplex PCR; TCRdb holds only in-frame clones, not every one. Found here are around 1.9 million clones, around 93% of them singletons; the top ten hold around 1.7%. The naive CD8 subset, CD45RO-negative cells positively selected for CCR7, excluded terminally differentiated effector memory CD45RA+ cells. The V end lost 5 bases, the J end lost 7 bases, and 14 bases lay between the germline ends. Germline loops: CDR1 MDHEN, CDR2 SYDVKM. This CDR3 spans 13 amino acids.

V and J are TRBV28 and TRBJ1-2; D unclear. Sequenced input: naive CD8+ T cells from PBMCs. The origin of this receptor is a man aged 18 to 30 in good health. Some clones in this sample may be carry-over from other donors' samples. CDR3 in DNA: TGTGCCAGCAGTGTGACCAAATCATCTGGCTACACCTTC. Protein: CASSVTKSSGYTF.